The next 21 T cell receptor beta chains were all read from a single sample in a study of early T cells in non-severe SARS-CoV-2 infection. TCRdb passed the 5' RACE reads through MiXCR, listing each CDR3 protein once. The top ten hold 10% to 15% of the sample, which has about 30,000 distinct CDR3 sequences, around 6% seen once. Specimen: whole blood. The source is an adult who was a healthcare worker with PCR-confirmed SARS-CoV-2 infection or an uninfected control (not recorded which).

The chain couples TRBV28 to TRBJ2-7; 9 bases line up with TRBD1. Germline V gene lookup returns CDR1 MDHEN and CDR2 SYDVKM. The V and J ends lost 7 bases and 5 bases, in that order; junction bases with no gene match: 12. There are 15 residues in the CDR3. As DNA, the CDR3 is TGTGCCAGCACTACGCCCGGGACAGGGAACGACGAGCAGTACTTC. Translation gives CASTTPGTGNDEQYF.

This clonotype has just a few counts. The chain couples TRBV7-9 to TRBJ2-3; possible D gene TRBD1, 5 bases. There are 15 residues in the CDR3. V was cut by 1 base and J by 0 bases, with 8 bases left in between. Per germline, CDR1 SEHNR and CDR2 FQNEAQ (reference sequence). Here the CDR3 reads CASSLDRPSTDTQYF. The CDR3 nucleotides are TGTGCCAGCAGCTTAGACAGGCCTAGCACAGATACGCAGTATTTT.

The CDR3 loop is CASSDLAGGSSYNEQFF. In nucleotides, the CDR3 is TGCGCCAGCAGTGATCTAGCGGGGGGAAGCTCCTACAATGAGCAGTTCTTC. The chain links TRBV10-2 to TRBJ2-1; 11 nucleotides align to TRBD2. CDR3 size: 17 residues. The V and J ends lost 3 bases and 0 bases, in that order; junction bases with no gene match: 4. Germline-derived CDR1 and CDR2 are WSHSY and SAAADI.

A note on this clonotype: Just one base apart from a much larger clone, this may be a read error. The chain is built from TRBV12-3 or TRBV12-4 and TRBJ2-3; D might be TRBD2 (6 bases). The CDR3 totals 15 residues. The CDR3 DNA follows: TGTGTCAGCAGCCGGACGGGACTCGGCACAGATACGCAGTATTTT. Protein sequence: CVSSRTGLGTDTQYF.

This clonotype was detected ten times or more. V and J are TRBV6-2 or TRBV6-3 and TRBJ1-1, with no clear D. The germline V gene has CDR1 MNHEY and CDR2 SVGEGT. The V end was cut by 2 bases, the J end by 0 bases, with 7 bases between. The CDR3 covers 14 residues. The CDR3 DNA reads as TGTGCCAGCAGTTACGCGTCAATGAACACTGAAGCTTTCTTT. Translated, it gives CASSYASMNTEAFF.

The rearrangement links TRBV10-3 to TRBJ1-1; D ambiguous. With 2 bases removed from V and 6 bases from J, the gap between germline ends came to 7 bases. Germline loops: CDR1 ENHRY, CDR2 SYGVKD. This CDR3 contains 12 residues. The CDR3 bases are TGTGCCATCAGTGAGGGAACCTCTGAAGCTTTCTTT. Translated, it gives CAISEGTSEAFF.

Many counts were recorded for this clonotype. The chain is built from TRBV20-1 and TRBJ2-2, with 7 bases aligning to TRBD2. Losses at the gene ends were 7 bases for V and 0 bases for J; bases not matched to a gene: 5. The germline V gene has CDR1 DFQATT and CDR2 SNEGSKA (reference sequence). This CDR3 region has 14 residues. The CDR3 coding sequence is TGCAGTGTCCCGGGACTAACGAACACCGGGGAGCTGTTTTTT. Protein product: CSVPGLTNTGELFF.

At least ten counts were recorded for this clonotype. The genes are TRBV6-2 or TRBV6-3 and TRBJ1-1; D is possibly TRBD1 (6 bases). Germline V gives CDR1 MNHEY, CDR2 SVGEGT. Trimming removed 7 bases at V and 0 bases at J, with 12 bases between. This CDR3 is built from 14 residues. The CDR3 nucleotides are TGTGCCAGCACCCGACAGGAGATGAACACTGAAGCTTTCTTT. As protein: CASTRQEMNTEAFF.

There are a few counts of this clonotype. CDR3 coding DNA: TGCAGTGCGGTGAAAGGGGTACGGAACACTGAAGCTTTCTTT. Encoded protein: CSAVKGVRNTEAFF. The chain is built from TRBV20-1 and TRBJ1-1; a possible D gene is TRBD1 (5 bases). The germline CDR1 and CDR2 sequences are DFQATT and SNEGSKA (reference sequence). The CDR3 runs 14 residues. The V end was cut by 6 bases, the J end by 1 base, with 15 bases between.

This clonotype was picked up many times. The V call is TRBV3-1, the J call TRBJ2-1; 12 bases are shared with TRBD1. The CDR3 has 17 residues. J gave up 6 bases and V 4 bases, and 10 bases lay outside the gene matches. Per the germline V gene, CDR1 is LGHDT and CDR2 is YNNKEL (reference sequence). CDR3 protein: CASSRGRGTGGINEQFF. The CDR3 DNA follows: TGTGCCAGCAGCCGAGGGAGAGGGACAGGGGGCATCAATGAGCAGTTCTTC.

The J gene is TRBJ1-1, the V gene TRBV12-3 or TRBV12-4; D ambiguous. V shed 6 bases and J shed 5 bases, with 13 bases lying between them. The CDR3 length is 13 residues. This chain's CDR3 is CASRQIELTEAFF. The DNA of the CDR3 is TGTGCCAGCAGGCAAATCGAATTGACTGAAGCTTTCTTT.

Many counts were recorded for this clonotype. The V gene is TRBV5-1, the J gene TRBJ1-6; 10 positions match TRBD1. Germline V gene data show CDR1 as SGHRS and CDR2 as YFSETQ. After removal of 4 bases from V and 10 bases from J, the junction contained 8 bases not matched to a gene. This CDR3 spans 15 amino acids. DNA of the CDR3: TGCGCCAGCAGCCCCGGGACAGGGGAGTGGTCACCCCTCCACTTT. Protein sequence: CASSPGTGEWSPLHF.

At least ten counts were recorded for this clonotype. In nucleotides, the CDR3 is TGTGCCAGCTCACAGCAGGATCCACAAAAGACCCAGTACTTC. Translating gives CASSQQDPQKTQYF. The chain is built from TRBV18 and TRBJ2-5, with D unresolved. Per the germline V gene, CDR1 is KGHSH and CDR2 is LQKENI. The CDR3 is made up of 14 amino acids. V lost 4 bases and J lost 6, with 15 bases in between.

V usage is TRBV5-1 and J usage is TRBJ2-3; 15 nucleotides line up with TRBD2. Unmatched junction bases numbered 4, after V lost 3 bases and J lost 2 bases. Looked up from germline, CDR1 is SGHRS and CDR2 is YFSETQ. The CDR3 spans 17 residues. The CDR3 DNA sequence: TGCGCCAGCAGCTCAGGGACTAGCGGGGGGACCACAGATACGCAGTATTTT. Protein product: CASSSGTSGGTTDTQYF.

This clonotype was picked up a small number of times. The chain recombines TRBV10-2 with TRBJ2-7; no definite D call. V was pared by 0 bases and J by 4 bases, with 10 bases between. Looked up from germline, CDR1 is WSHSY and CDR2 is SAAADI. CDR3 length: 14 residues. This CDR3 is CASSESRQKYEQYF. The CDR3 DNA follows: TGCGCCAGCAGTGAGTCTCGGCAGAAATACGAGCAGTACTTC.

The sample holds many counts of this clonotype. V and J are TRBV6-1 and TRBJ1-2; TRBD1 matches at 9 bases. This CDR3 has 15 amino acids. Germline CDR1 is MNHNS and CDR2 is SASEGT. V gave up 2 bases and J gave up 8 bases; unmatched junction bases: 9. As DNA, the CDR3 is TGTGCCAGCAGTGAATTATGGACAGGGGACGGCGGCTACACCTTC. Encoded protein: CASSELWTGDGGYTF.

This clonotype came up many times. The chain couples TRBV4-1 to TRBJ2-5, with no clear D. V lost 0 bases and J 1 base, leaving 12 bases between the germline ends. From germline, CDR1 is MGHRA and CDR2 YSYEKL. This CDR3 is built from 16 residues. CDR3 in DNA: TGCGCCAGCAGCCAAGATTGGTGGGCTAGCCAAGAGACCCAGTACTTC. Translating gives CASSQDWWASQETQYF.

To note about this clonotype: Since a much larger clone is just one base distant, this may be a read error. The chain is built from TRBV10-3 and TRBJ2-5, with a weak D call TRBD2 (6 bases). This CDR3 has 13 residues. CDR1 ENHRY and CDR2 SYGVKD come from the germline V gene. CDR3 coding DNA: TGTGCCATGGGACGGGGGAGCCAAGAGACCCGGTACTTC. This gives the protein CAMGRGSQETRYF.

The table lists this clonotype with many counts. V is TRBV5-1 and J is TRBJ2-6; D is undetermined. V dropped 3 bases and J dropped 6 bases, with 13 bases sitting between them. CDR1 SGHRS and CDR2 YFSETQ come from the germline V gene. The CDR3 runs 15 residues. CDR3 sequence (DNA): TGCGCCAGCAGCTACCGGACGGCGACGGCCAACGTCCTGACTTTC. Its translation is CASSYRTATANVLTF.

This clonotype showed up just a few times. The chain uses TRBV7-9 and TRBJ2-5, with 11 nucleotides matching TRBD2. The germline V gene encodes CDR1 SEHNR and CDR2 FQNEAQ (reference sequence). The V gene end was trimmed by 5 bases and the J gene end by 2 bases; junction bases not matched to a gene: 4. This CDR3 region has 15 residues. This CDR3 is CASSLRTSGQETQYF. CDR3 sequence (DNA): TGTGCCAGCAGCCTGCGGACTAGCGGGCAAGAGACCCAGTACTTC. The complete variable domain, with remaining parts taken from reference TRBV7-9 and TRBJ2-5, reads DTGVSQNPRHKITKRGQNVTFRCDPISEHNRLYWYRQTLGQGPEFLTYFQNEAQLEKSRLLSDRFSAERPKGSFSTLEIQRTEQGDSAMYLCASSLRTSGQETQYFGPGTRLLVL.

This clonotype was picked up many times. V and J are TRBV15 and TRBJ2-2; possible D gene TRBD1, 8 bases. Germline values: CDR1 LNHNV, CDR2 YYDKDF (reference sequence). CDR3 length: 16 residues. V lost 5 bases to trimming and J lost 7 bases, with 20 bases between them. The CDR3 protein is CATSPMDREGIGELFF. CDR3 sequence (DNA): TGTGCCACCAGCCCTATGGACAGGGAGGGAATCGGGGAGCTGTTTTTT.